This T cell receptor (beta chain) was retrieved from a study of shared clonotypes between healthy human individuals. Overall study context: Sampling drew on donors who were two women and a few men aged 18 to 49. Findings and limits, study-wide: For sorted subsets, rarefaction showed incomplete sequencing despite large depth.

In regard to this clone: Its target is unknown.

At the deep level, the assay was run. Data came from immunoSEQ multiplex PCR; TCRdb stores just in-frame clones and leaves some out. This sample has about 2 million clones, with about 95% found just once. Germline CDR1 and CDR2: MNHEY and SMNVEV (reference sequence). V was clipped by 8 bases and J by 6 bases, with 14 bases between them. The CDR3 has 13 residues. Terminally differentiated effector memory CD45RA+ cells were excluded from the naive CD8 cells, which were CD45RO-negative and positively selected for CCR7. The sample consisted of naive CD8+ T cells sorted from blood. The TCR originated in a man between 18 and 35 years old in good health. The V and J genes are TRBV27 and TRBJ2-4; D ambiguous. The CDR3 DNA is TGTGCCAGCGCCCAGTTTCCGATAAACATTCAGTACTTC. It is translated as CASAQFPINIQYF.